The subject of this entry is one T cell receptor (beta chain). No antigen is known for it. One entry per CDR3 protein results from TCRdb running MiXCR on the 5' RACE reads. The data show over 350,000 distinct CDR3 sequences, roughly a quarter seen once. The data derive from a study of T-cell memory formation after mild COVID-19. Study-wide points: Confirmation was lacking for SARS-CoV-2 specificity of second-wave clones that peaked on day 37. Day 15 to 85 contracting clones showed balanced CD4/CD8; later expanders leaned CD4+.

The germline V gene encodes CDR1 MNHEY and CDR2 SMNVEV (reference sequence). The V end lost 3 bases, the J end lost 4 bases, and 9 bases lay between the germline ends. The CDR3 spans 13 residues. The sequence was obtained from an adult woman who had mild COVID-19 (a few samples of this study predate the infection). Cell type and time point are not known. The chain recombines TRBV27 with TRBJ1-1, with D unclear. Sequenced input: PBMCs or a T cell subset sorted from them (not recorded which). The CDR3 DNA is TGTGCCAGCAGTTTGTGGAAGAGCACTGAAGCTTTCTTT. It codes for CASSLWKSTEAFF.